These T cell receptor beta chains were read from a single sample in a study of T-cell reconstitution after alpha-beta-depleted transplantation in children. TCRdb redid the calling of the PCR reads with MiXCR, one entry per CDR3 protein. The table records just under 250,000 distinct CDR3 sequences, about 25% of them present only once. The input for sequencing was PBMCs, taken before TCRalphabeta/CD19-depleted stem cell transplant. Receptors were obtained from a girl aged 2-10 years with Fanconi anemia, due to receive a stem cell transplant. Both conserved end residues are part of each CDR3. D genes are given only for firm matches. Rows may omit the clone size; those that give it use once, few, many or a size class.

>TRBJ1-1|13|NA|TRBV24-1|NA
TGTGCCACCAGTGGGGGGGGAAACACTGAAGCTTTCTTT
CATSGGGNTEAFF
>TRBJ2-1|16|NA|TRBV15|many
TGTGCCACCAGCAGAGATCAGGGGCTAAGCTACAATGAGCAGTTCTTC
CATSRDQGLSYNEQFF
>TRBJ2-5|16|TRBD2|TRBV28|NA
TGTGCCAGCAGGAACGAGACTAGCGGGTCCCAAGAGACCCAGTACTTC
CASRNETSGSQETQYF
>TRBJ2-4|15|TRBD2|TRBV20-1|NA
TGCAGTGCTAGAGCTAGCGGGACGGCCAAAAACATTCAGTACTTC
CSARASGTAKNIQYF
>TRBJ2-3|17|TRBD1|TRBV7-6|NA
TGTGCCAGCAGAAAGACAGCGGGACAGGGGGCTGGAGATACGCAGTATTTT
CASRKTAGQGAGDTQYF
>TRBJ2-6|18|TRBD2|TRBV7-3|NA
TGTGCCAGCAGCTCTGGGACTAGCGGAACGTCTGGGGCCAACGTCCTGACTTTC
CASSSGTSGTSGANVLTF
>TRBJ2-7|18|TRBD1|TRBV12-3/TRBV12-4|many
TGTGCCAGCAGTTTAACCCCTCGACAGGGGGTCAATTCCTACGAGCAGTACTTC
CASSLTPRQGVNSYEQYF
>TRBJ2-6|14|NA|TRBV20-1|NA
TGCAGTTCCCGAGTGCCCTCTGGGGCCAACGTCCTGACTTTC
CSSRVPSGANVLTF
>TRBJ2-1|13|TRBD2|TRBV7-3|NA
TGTGCCAGCAGCTTAAGCGGGAGCGGTGAGCAGTTCTTC
CASSLSGSGEQFF
>TRBJ1-3|15|NA|TRBV29-1|NA
TGCAGCGTTGTGGGCCAGGCTGACTCTGGAAACACCATATATTTT
CSVVGQADSGNTIYF
>TRBJ2-3|14|NA|TRBV19|NA
TGTGCCAGTAGTCGTTACTCTAGCACAGATACGCAGTATTTT
CASSRYSSTDTQYF
>TRBJ2-6|17|TRBD1|TRBV25-1|once
TGTGCCAGTACATCTTACAGGGGGCAGGTTGGGGCCAACGTCCTGACTTTC
CASTSYRGQVGANVLTF
>TRBJ2-4|19|TRBD2|TRBV20-1|NA
TGCAGTGCTAGAGTGGTTACTAGCGGGAAGGAGTTAGCCAAAAACATTCAGTACTTC
CSARVVTSGKELAKNIQYF
>TRBJ2-5|15|NA|TRBV4-1|few
TGCGCCAGCAGCCAAGATACGGGAGCTAGCGAGACCCAGTACTTC
CASSQDTGASETQYF
>TRBJ1-2|15|NA|TRBV29-1|few
TGCAGCGTTGACCCATTTATACAGGGTAACTATGGCTACACCTTC
CSVDPFIQGNYGYTF
>TRBJ2-7|15|TRBD1|TRBV9|many
TGTGCCAGCAGCCTGACGACAGGGATGATCTACGAGCAGTACTTC
CASSLTTGMIYEQYF
>TRBJ2-5|10|NA|TRBV29-1|many
TGCAGCGTTGATCGAGAGACCCAGTACTTC
CSVDRETQYF
>TRBJ2-3|18|TRBD2|TRBV11-2|many
TGTGCCAGCAGCTTATACCGTAGACTAGCGGGGGGTTCAGATACGCAGTATTTT
CASSLYRRLAGGSDTQYF
>TRBJ2-1|16|NA|TRBV29-1|many
TGCAGCGCAAGAGGAGACTTTACGGACTCCTACAATGAGCAGTTCTTC
CSARGDFTDSYNEQFF
>TRBJ2-7|14|TRBD2|TRBV10-3|NA
TGTGCCATCAGGGAGGGCGGGACTACCTACGAGCAGTACTTC
CAIREGGTTYEQYF
>TRBJ2-7|13|NA|TRBV29-1|many
TGCAGCGTTGTGAAGGGGAGCTCCTACGAGCAGTACTTC
CSVVKGSSYEQYF
>TRBJ2-3|11|NA|TRBV20-1|few
TGCAGTGCTAGAGTCACAGGGGAGGGGTATTTT
CSARVTGEGYF
>TRBJ1-1|14|NA|TRBV29-1|many
TGCAGCGTTCAACCGCAGGGTGCGGGGGCTGAAGCTTTCTTT
CSVQPQGAGAEAFF
>TRBJ2-1|12|NA|TRBV12-3/TRBV12-4|NA
TGTGCCAGCAGACCGACAGGACTAGAGCAGTTCTTC
CASRPTGLEQFF
>TRBJ1-1|13|TRBD1|TRBV20-1|NA
TGCAGTGCTAGCGGGACAGGGGACAGGAGGCTTTCTTTT
CSASGTGDRRLSF
>TRBJ1-2|21|TRBD1|TRBV15|few
TGTGCCACCAGCAGAGAGACCCAACAACGGCTTTCACAGGGGGGGTACTATGGCTACACCTTC
CATSRETQQRLSQGGYYGYTF
>TRBJ2-7|14|NA|TRBV7-3|many
TGTGCCAGCAGCTTAACGCACAGGAGCAACGAGCAGTACTTC
CASSLTHRSNEQYF
>TRBJ2-1|13|NA|TRBV5-1|many
TGCGCCAGCAGCTTGGAGGGGTTCAATGAGCAGTTCTTC
CASSLEGFNEQFF
>TRBJ2-1|11|NA|TRBV29-1|NA
TGCAGCGTTGACATCAGGGATGAGCAGTTCTTC
CSVDIRDEQFF
>TRBJ1-5|13|NA|TRBV21-1|few
TGTGCCAGCAGCAAAGTCCGTCGTCAGCCCCAGCATTTT
CASSKVRRQPQHF
>TRBJ2-3|15|NA|TRBV7-3|few
TGTGCCAGCAGCCCGACGACAGTTTTCACAGATACGCAGTATTTT
CASSPTTVFTDTQYF
>TRBJ2-7|14|TRBD1|TRBV25-1|few
TGTGCCAGCACCCACCCGGGACAGGGTGTCGAGCAGTACTTC
CASTHPGQGVEQYF
>TRBJ2-7|13|TRBD1|TRBV29-1|NA
TGCAGCGTCGAGGGGGCGACCCCCTACGAGCAGTACTTC
CSVEGATPYEQYF
>TRBJ1-1|13|TRBD1|TRBV29-1|NA
TGCAGCGTTGGGACAGGGGGCGCGTTGGGAGCTTTCTTT
CSVGTGGALGAFF
>TRBJ2-5|13|NA|TRBV29-1|NA
TGCAGCGTTGACAGACTAGTGTGGGAGACCCAGTACTTC
CSVDRLVWETQYF
>TRBJ2-7|13|NA|TRBV27|NA
TGTGCCAGCAGTTCCTCATCATTTGGAGAGCAGTACTTC
CASSSSSFGEQYF
>TRBJ1-2|13|NA|TRBV6-5|many
TGTGCCAGCCGGGAGACAGATAACTATGGCTACACCTTC
CASRETDNYGYTF
>TRBJ2-2|15|TRBD2|TRBV29-1|few
TGCAGCGGAAGTCTACTAGCGGGGTCCACCGGGGAGCTGTTTTTT
CSGSLLAGSTGELFF
>TRBJ2-3|12|TRBD2|TRBV7-2|many
TGTGCCAGCAGCTTAGGACTAGCTTCGTACAAGTTT
CASSLGLASYKF
>TRBJ2-7|11|NA|TRBV6-4|many
TGTGCCAGCAGTCCCCCGTACGAGCAGTACTTC
CASSPPYEQYF
>TRBJ1-5|13|NA|TRBV20-1|many
TGCAGTGCTAGAGTCCACCCCCATCAGCCCCAGCATTTT
CSARVHPHQPQHF
>TRBJ2-2|15|NA|TRBV6-1|NA
TGTGCCAGCAGCAAATTTAAATACAGCCCCGGGGAGCTGTTTTTT
CASSKFKYSPGELFF
>TRBJ2-5|16|TRBD2|TRBV19|many
TGTGCCAGTAGTCCATTAGCGGGAAGGGCCCAAGAGACCCAGTACTTC
CASSPLAGRAQETQYF
>TRBJ2-5|16|NA|TRBV6-2/TRBV6-3|few
TGTGCCAGCAGTTATGGGGGAGATAACCACAAAGAGACCCAGTACTTC
CASSYGGDNHKETQYF
>TRBJ2-7|15|NA|TRBV7-2|NA
TGTGCCAGCAGCTTTTATCCGGGACTCTCCTACGAGCAGTACTTC
CASSFYPGLSYEQYF
>TRBJ2-3|14|NA|TRBV29-1|few
TGCAGCGTTTCAAGAGGGACTAGCACAGATACGCAGTATTTT
CSVSRGTSTDTQYF
>TRBJ1-2|15|TRBD1|TRBV25-1|NA
TGTGCCAGCAGTGAGAGGGGGACAGGAGTCTCTGGCTACACCTTC
CASSERGTGVSGYTF
>TRBJ2-5|11|TRBD1|TRBV29-1|NA
TGCAGCGTTGGTAACAGGGGAAGCCAGTACTTC
CSVGNRGSQYF
>TRBJ2-1|17|TRBD2|TRBV28|NA
TGTGCCAGCAGTCCAAATAAAGCGGGAGGGCCTTCCAATGAGCAGTTCTTC
CASSPNKAGGPSNEQFF
>TRBJ2-3|14|NA|TRBV11-2|NA
TGTGCCAGCAGCTTATCGGTAAACACAGATACGCAGTATTTT
CASSLSVNTDTQYF
>TRBJ2-7|17|TRBD2|TRBV6-5|few
TGTGCCAGCAGTTACTCGAATTCACTAGCGGGGACCTACGAGCAGTACTTC
CASSYSNSLAGTYEQYF
>TRBJ2-1|15|NA|TRBV12-3/TRBV12-4|few
TGTGCCAGCGGAACCCAGGTGCCCTACTACAATGAGCAGTTCTTC
CASGTQVPYYNEQFF
>TRBJ2-7|18|TRBD2|TRBV5-1|few
TGCGCCAGCAGCTTGGTAATTCCCATCGTAGCGGGTTCTGGCGAGCAGTACTTC
CASSLVIPIVAGSGEQYF
>TRBJ1-2|14|TRBD1|TRBV29-1|few
TGCAGCGTTGAAGGATTACAGGGGGCCTATGGCTACACCTTC
CSVEGLQGAYGYTF